This T cell receptor beta chain is from a study of blood T cell repertoires in COVID-19. Study-level information: Collection of acute and convalescent COVID-19 samples took place in the United States, Italy and Spain. T cells, B-cell-depleted T cells, or PBMCs provided the cDNA or gDNA that served as material.

The authors' processing: Amplification with reference gene primers provided the estimates of nucleated cell counts. This table comes from immunoSEQ multiplex PCR, and its TCRdb copy is limited to in-frame clones, with some not included. Clone size and V and J calls were adopted from that table, with D and trimming inferred from the DNA. The sample includes 150,000 to 200,000 clones, approximately 88% of them seen just once. The J segment lost 5 bases and the V segment lost 5 bases, leaving 11 bases of the junction unmatched. Per germline, CDR1 SSHAT and CDR2 FNYEAQ (reference sequence). The CDR3 is 15 residues long.

The receptor comes from a man in his 60s with acute or convalescent COVID-19. This chain connects TRBV7-7 to TRBJ2-5, with 7 bases that match TRBD2. Sequencing was done on a sample of peripheral blood. In DNA, the CDR3 is TGTGCCAGCAGCCCCTCTGGGGGGAGGGTGGAGACCCAGTACTTC. This sequence encodes CASSPSGGRVETQYF.